The next 21 T cell receptor beta chains were all read from a single sample in a study of a mutant IDH1 vaccine in newly diagnosed glioma. Their antigen targets remain unknown. Produced via immunoSEQ multiplex PCR; TCRdb's table is partial and in-frame only. This sample has fewer than 100,000 clones, with about 91% found just once. Documented time point: week 5, during vaccination. With topical imiquimod, each dose of the vaccine consisted of 300 ug of mutant IDH1 20-mer peptide. Sample: PBMCs, taken from a glioma patient whose treatment included an IDH1 peptide vaccine. These receptor sequences come from a woman aged 45-60 years with glioma.

The chain combines TRBV28 with TRBJ2-5, with D unresolved. V was pared by 3 bases and J by 1 base, with 9 bases between. The V gene's germline CDR1 is MDHEN and CDR2 SYDVKM. The CDR3 contains 14 residues. The DNA for the CDR3 is TGTGCCAGCAGTTTTGGTGCAGGCCAAGAGACCCAGTACTTC. As protein: CASSFGAGQETQYF.

The chain is built from TRBV18 and TRBJ2-3, with D maybe TRBD2 (5 bases). CDR1 and CDR2 from the germline V gene are KGHSH and LQKENI. Trimming removed 2 bases at V and 0 bases at J, with 12 bases between. This CDR3 is built from 16 residues. DNA for the CDR3: TGTGCCAGCTCACCAAATAGCGAGCCCAGCACAGATACGCAGTATTTT. Protein: CASSPNSEPSTDTQYF.

Of note for this clone: Distinct nucleotide sequences in the sample also encode this CDR3. The V and J genes are TRBV4-1 and TRBJ1-5; TRBD1 aligns across 9 bases. Germline V CDR1 and CDR2: MGHRA, YSYEKL. There are 19 residues in the CDR3. Germline trimming cut 6 bases from V and 1 base from J; bases unmatched to any gene: 16. The CDR3 protein is CASSTFLRTGGGSNQPQHF. The CDR3 DNA follows: TGCGCCAGCAGTACCTTTCTCCGAACAGGGGGCGGAAGCAATCAGCCCCAGCATTTT.

The chain recombines TRBV2 with TRBJ2-7; D ambiguous. V was clipped by 3 bases and J by 0 bases, with 6 bases between them. Germline V gives CDR1 SNHLY, CDR2 FYNNEI. This CDR3 spans 13 amino acids. For the CDR3, the DNA is TGTGCCAGCAGTGAGGAGACCTCCTACGAGCAGTACTTC. Its protein is CASSEETSYEQYF.

V gene TRBV5-6 combines with J gene TRBJ1-5, with TRBD1 matching 8 bases. The CDR3 runs 14 residues. Germline CDR1 is SGHDT and CDR2 is YYEEEE. Trimming cost V 4 bases and J 6 bases; bases outside gene matches: 6. The CDR3 nucleotides read TGTGCCAGCAGCCCCGACAGGGGAGGTCAGCCCCAGCATTTT. Protein product: CASSPDRGGQPQHF.

This chain links TRBV7-9 with TRBJ1-1; TRBD1 is a possible D gene (5 bases). Trimming removed 5 bases at V and 3 bases at J, with 16 bases between. Germline CDR1 and CDR2: SEHNR and FQNEAQ (reference sequence). This CDR3 has 15 amino acids. CDR3 sequence (DNA): TGTGCCAGCAGCATTAGGGGAGCGGGGTACACTGAAGCTTTCTTT. This sequence encodes CASSIRGAGYTEAFF.

The chain uses TRBV9 and TRBJ1-4; the D is unclear. Germline V gene sequence: CDR1 SGDLS, CDR2 YYNGEE. The CDR3 contains 16 residues. The V end was cut by 0 bases, the J end by 3 bases, with 12 bases between. CDR3: CASSVDGGWSNEKLFF. The CDR3 nucleotides read TGTGCCAGCAGCGTAGATGGAGGGTGGTCTAATGAAAAACTGTTTTTT.

V and J are TRBV15 and TRBJ2-4, with D tentatively TRBD1 or TRBD2 (5 bases each). Germline V lookup: CDR1 LNHNV, CDR2 YYDKDF (reference sequence). This CDR3 has 15 residues. V lost 1 base, J lost 8 bases, and 15 bases lay in between. CDR3 sequence (DNA): TGTGCCACCAGCAGAGTGGAGCGGAGAGGGGACATTCAGTACTTC. Amino acid sequence: CATSRVERRGDIQYF. Full variable domain (missing parts from reference TRBV15 and TRBJ2-4): DAMVIQNPRYQVTQFGKPVTLSCSQTLNHNVMYWYQQKSSQAPKLLFHYYDKDFNNEADTPDNFQSRRPNTSFCFLDIRSPGLGDTAMYLCATSRVERRGDIQYFGAGTRLSVL.

The CDR3 nucleotides are TGTGCCAGCAGCCCGGGGGGACCACTTCACGAGCAGTACTTC. This encodes CASSPGGPLHEQYF. The chain is built from TRBV7-3 and TRBJ2-7; TRBD2 aligns across 7 bases. The CDR3 runs 14 residues. Germline V CDR1 and CDR2: SGHTA, FQGTGA. Trimming took 5 bases from V and 5 from J; bases not matched to a gene: 9.

The chain is built from TRBV28 and TRBJ1-2; tentatively, D is TRBD1 (6 bases). The CDR3 runs 13 residues. In germline, CDR1 is MDHEN, CDR2 SYDVKM. V dropped 3 bases and J dropped 7 bases, with 12 bases sitting between them. CDR3 bases: TGTGCCAGCAGTTTCTCGGGGGCTGGTGGCTACACCTTC. It is translated as CASSFSGAGGYTF.

The chain links TRBV6-5 to TRBJ1-1; D not resolved. CDR1 and CDR2 from the germline V gene are MNHEY and SVGAGI. This CDR3 spans 14 amino acids. With 6 bases removed from V and 0 bases from J, the gap between germline ends came to 11 bases. In DNA form, the CDR3 reads TGTGCCAGCAGAACTCAGGTGCTGAACACTGAAGCTTTCTTT. As protein: CASRTQVLNTEAFF.

The CDR3: CASSSSGTLTDTQYF. CDR3 DNA sequence: TGTGCCAGCAGTTCCTCCGGGACTCTCACAGATACGCAGTATTTT. The chain carries TRBV27 and TRBJ2-3, with D possibly TRBD2 on 6 matching bases. The CDR3 sequence is 15 residues long. V lost 4 bases to trimming and J lost 2 bases, with 13 bases between them. The germline gives CDR1 MNHEY, CDR2 SMNVEV (reference sequence).

The chain combines TRBV7-9 with TRBJ2-1, with 11 nucleotides matching TRBD2. CDR3 length: 16 amino acids. V lost 5 bases and J lost 7; bases outside the gene matches: 10. Germline V gene data show CDR1 as SEHNR and CDR2 as FQNEAQ (reference sequence). The CDR3 spells CASSVGALAGGNEQFF. The CDR3 DNA is TGTGCCAGCAGCGTAGGGGCCCTAGCGGGAGGAAATGAGCAGTTCTTC.

The chain links TRBV6-1 to TRBJ2-7; D is undetermined. This CDR3 has 15 amino acids. CDR1 MNHNS and CDR2 SASEGT come from the germline V gene. The V end lost 2 bases, the J end lost 0 bases, and 11 bases lay between the germline ends. The CDR3 reads CASSESEDASYEQYF. As DNA, the CDR3 is TGTGCCAGCAGTGAAAGCGAGGACGCCTCCTACGAGCAGTACTTC.

This clone is a singleton in its sample. This rearrangement joins TRBV9 to TRBJ1-4; 10 bases map to TRBD1. Germline CDR1 is SGDLS and CDR2 is YYNGEE. With V trimmed by 0 bases and J by 8 bases, 1 base remained unmatched. The CDR3 sequence is 14 residues long. The CDR3 region is CASSVGTGGEKLFF. The CDR3 bases are TGTGCCAGCAGCGTAGGGACAGGGGGAGAAAAACTGTTTTTT.

J is TRBJ2-5 and V is TRBV6-5; D call uncertain. The tail of the sequence fits TRBJ2-7 better, so the J call may be wrong. This CDR3 spans 13 amino acids. Germline values: CDR1 MNHEY, CDR2 SVGAGI. The CDR3 sequence: CASSYRVSYEQYF. DNA of the CDR3: TGTGCCAGCAGTTACAGGGTTTCCTACGAGCAGTACTTC.

This chain uses TRBV27 with TRBJ2-7; 7 nucleotides match TRBD1. The J segment lost 1 base and the V segment lost 7 bases, leaving 7 bases of the junction unmatched. Germline values: CDR1 MNHEY, CDR2 SMNVEV (reference sequence). CDR3 length equals 14 residues. CDR3: CASNPLTGSYEQYF. Written as DNA, the CDR3 is TGTGCCAGCAACCCCCTGACAGGGTCCTACGAGCAGTACTTC.

This chain links TRBV19 with TRBJ2-6, with TRBD1 matching over 9 bases. The V gene end was trimmed by 5 bases and the J gene end by 2 bases; junction bases not matched to a gene: 4. Germline CDR1 LNHDA, CDR2 SQIVND (reference sequence). The CDR3 consists of 16 residues. The DNA of the CDR3 is TGTGCCAGTAGTCTGACAGGGGGGACTGGGGCCAACGTCCTGACTTTC. Amino acids: CASSLTGGTGANVLTF.

The gene calls are TRBV7-4 and TRBJ2-1; 7 bases agree with TRBD2. Germline CDR1 SGHVT, CDR2 SQSDAQ. V lost 4 bases, J lost 7 bases, and 4 bases stayed unmatched. This CDR3 is built from 13 residues. CDR3 nucleotide sequence: TGTGCCAGCAGCTCCGGACTAGTAAATGAGCAGTTCTTC. Encoded protein: CASSSGLVNEQFF.

This chain links TRBV25-1 with TRBJ2-1; 10 bases map to TRBD2. After removal of 4 bases from V and 6 bases from J, the junction contained 9 bases not matched to a gene. Germline V gene lookup returns CDR1 MGHDK and CDR2 SYGVNS. The CDR3 consists of 16 residues. This CDR3 is CASSGIAGGSGNEQFF. CDR3 sequence (DNA): TGTGCCAGCAGTGGGATAGCGGGAGGCTCAGGCAATGAGCAGTTCTTC.

This clone has only one observation. This chain's CDR3 is CASSLVKGDSSGNTIYF. The CDR3 coding sequence is TGCGCCAGCAGCTTGGTGAAGGGGGACTCCTCTGGAAACACCATATATTTT. The V call is TRBV5-1, the J call TRBJ1-3, with D perhaps TRBD1 (6 bases). The CDR3 is 17 residues long. The V end lost 0 bases, the J end lost 0 bases, and 13 bases lay between the germline ends. The germline V gene encodes CDR1 SGHRS and CDR2 YFSETQ.